Following are 13 T cell receptor beta chains from one sample sequenced in a study of spatial heterogeneity in lung cancer (dated by TCRdb to the late 2010s). The time point tag for this specimen amounts to: blood at routine non-recurrence follow-up after resection. Without any cell sorting, TCR sequencing was performed on whole RNA extracted either from tumor and nontumor lung tissue or from cryopreserved PBMC samples. Libraries were constructed by 5' RACE. The sequencing machine was a NextSeq 500. TCRdb took the public reads, trimmed them with fastp at Q25, ran MiXCR for clone calling and kept in-frame beta chains. Every distinct CDR3 protein forms one entry, paired with its most common genes and DNA. This sample is represented by roughly 120,000 distinct CDR3 sequences; 12% of them were singletons. The ten largest clonotypes hold 16% of the sample. This specimen was PBMCs, taken at follow-up. The receptors originated from a male donor with early-stage non-small cell lung cancer.

The chain links TRBV5-5 to TRBJ2-4; perhaps TRBD1 as D (6 bases). CDR1 SGHKS and CDR2 YYEKEE come from the germline V gene (reference sequence). This CDR3 is 14 amino acids long. V lost 7 bases and J lost 0, with 11 bases in between. The CDR3 region is CASRDIQAKNIQYF. The CDR3 DNA reads TGTGCCAGCCGGGACATCCAAGCCAAAAACATTCAGTACTTC.

The gene calls are TRBV20-1 and TRBJ1-6, with D possibly matching TRBD1 (6 bases). CDR3 length: 16 residues. The germline CDR1 and CDR2 sequences are DFQATT and SNEGSKA (reference sequence). V lost 6 bases and J lost 6, with 21 bases in between. DNA for the CDR3: TGCAGTGCAAAAAAACCCGGGACACCTCCTAATTCACCCCTCCACTTT. Translating gives CSAKKPGTPPNSPLHF.

The table lists this clonotype with a count of one. The gene calls are TRBV7-8 and TRBJ2-5, with TRBD2 matching over 7 bases. The CDR3 totals 16 residues. V lost 5 bases, J lost 5 bases, and 14 bases stayed unmatched. Per germline, CDR1 SGHVS and CDR2 FQNEAQ. CDR3 amino acids: CASSQPRGGRGETQYF. The DNA for the CDR3 is TGTGCCAGCAGCCAACCACGGGGAGGGAGAGGGGAGACCCAGTACTTC.

The rearrangement uses TRBV27 and TRBJ1-5; tentatively, D is TRBD1 (6 bases). The CDR3 sequence is 15 residues long. Germline loops: CDR1 MNHEY, CDR2 SMNVEV (reference sequence). Trimming took off 6 bases at V and 1 base at J, with 13 bases between the two ends. The CDR3 sequence is CASRTGPGSNQPQHF. The DNA for the CDR3 is TGTGCCAGCAGAACAGGGCCAGGGAGCAATCAGCCCCAGCATTTT.

A few counts support this clonotype. The chain employs TRBV3-1 and TRBJ1-2; D is unresolved. Germline-derived CDR1 and CDR2 are LGHDT and YNNKEL (reference sequence). The CDR3 is 15 residues long. V was cut by 3 bases and J by 1 base, with 12 bases left in between. DNA of the CDR3: TGTGCCAGCAGCCACGACGGAGTGATTAACTATGGCTACACCTTC. This sequence encodes CASSHDGVINYGYTF.

V usage is TRBV5-1 and J usage is TRBJ2-1; D remains ambiguous. Germline V gene data show CDR1 as SGHRS and CDR2 as YFSETQ. The CDR3 loop spans 16 amino acids. Trimming took off 0 bases at V and 4 bases at J, with 14 bases between the two ends. The CDR3 spells CASSLVGGYGYNEQFF. CDR3 bases: TGCGCCAGCAGCTTGGTGGGCGGCTACGGGTACAATGAGCAGTTCTTC.

The chain is built from TRBV20-1 and TRBJ2-1, with D possibly matching TRBD2 (7 bases). Between the trimmed V and J ends, which lost 2 bases and 4 bases, there was a span of 12 bases. Germline lookup yields CDR1 DFQATT and CDR2 SNEGSKA (reference sequence). The CDR3 sequence is 14 residues long. The CDR3 DNA reads TGCAGTGCTAGAAAGGGGGGGCCGTACAATGAGCAGTTCTTC. Protein sequence: CSARKGGPYNEQFF.

V is TRBV27 and J is TRBJ2-7, with D perhaps matching TRBD1 (5 bases). This CDR3 comprises 15 residues. CDR1 is MNHEY, CDR2 SMNVEV, per germline (reference sequence). Trimming cost V 2 bases and J 2 bases, with 13 bases left between them. CDR3 bases: TGTGCCAGCAGTTTAGTCCAGGGAACCGCCTACGAGCAGTACTTC. Translated, it gives CASSLVQGTAYEQYF.

This clonotype was counted ten times or more. V and J are TRBV2 and TRBJ1-1, with a possible D match to TRBD1 (6 bases). From germline, CDR1 is SNHLY and CDR2 FYNNEI. V gave up 7 bases and J gave up 1 base, with 19 bases separating them. The CDR3 loop spans 16 amino acids. The CDR3 bases are TGTGCCAGCAATCAACCAGGGGTCGCTCCGAACACTGAAGCTTTCTTT. Translated, it gives CASNQPGVAPNTEAFF. The full variable domain, completed using reference TRBV2 and TRBJ1-1, is EPEVTQTPSHQVTQMGQEVILRCVPISNHLYFYWYRQILGQKVEFLVSFYNNEISEKSEIFDDQFSVERPDGSNFTLKIRSTKLEDSAMYFCASNQPGVAPNTEAFFGQGTRLTVV.

This clonotype was picked up many times. The V gene is TRBV6-5, the J gene TRBJ1-1; D is unresolved. With 2 bases removed from V and 1 base from J, the gap between germline ends came to 5 bases. This CDR3 is built from 13 residues. Germline V CDR1 and CDR2: MNHEY, SVGAGI. This CDR3 is CASSYGKNTEAFF. The DNA of the CDR3 is TGTGCCAGCAGTTACGGAAAGAACACTGAAGCTTTCTTT.

This chain joins TRBV20-1 and TRBJ1-5, with D tentatively TRBD1 (5 bases). Looked up from germline, CDR1 is DFQATT and CDR2 is SNEGSKA (reference sequence). The CDR3 extends over 13 amino acids. V lost 0 bases to trimming and J lost 7 bases, with 10 bases between them. The CDR3 region is CSARDQGRQPQHF. In DNA form, the CDR3 reads TGCAGTGCTAGAGATCAGGGTAGGCAGCCCCAGCATTTT.

This clonotype showed up just a few times. The genes are TRBV7-9 and TRBJ1-2; D possibly corresponds to TRBD1 (5 bases). V lost 5 bases to trimming and J lost 6 bases, with 19 bases between them. The CDR3 extends over 15 amino acids. Per germline, CDR1 SEHNR and CDR2 FQNEAQ (reference sequence). In DNA, the CDR3 is TGTGCCAGCAGCCTCACCACGGGGGTAGCTCATGGCTACACCTTC. It yields the protein CASSLTTGVAHGYTF.

This clonotype was seen many times. This chain joins TRBV7-9 and TRBJ2-1; D may be TRBD1 (5 bases). CDR1 is SEHNR, CDR2 FQNEAQ, per germline (reference sequence). V lost 0 bases and J lost 3, with 6 bases in between. The CDR3 spans 14 residues. CDR3 region: CASSLAGHYNEQFF. CDR3 DNA: TGTGCCAGCAGCTTAGCGGGGCACTACAATGAGCAGTTCTTC.